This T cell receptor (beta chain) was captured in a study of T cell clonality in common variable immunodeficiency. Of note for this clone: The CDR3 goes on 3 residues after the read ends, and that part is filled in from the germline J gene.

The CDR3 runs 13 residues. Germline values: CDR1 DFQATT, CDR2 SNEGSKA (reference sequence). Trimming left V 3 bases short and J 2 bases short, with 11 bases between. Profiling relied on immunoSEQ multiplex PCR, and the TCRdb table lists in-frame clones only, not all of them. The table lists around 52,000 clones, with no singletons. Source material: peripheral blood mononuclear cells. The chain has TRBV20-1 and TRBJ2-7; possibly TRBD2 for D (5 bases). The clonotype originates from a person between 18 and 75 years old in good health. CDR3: CSARDGEAYEQYF. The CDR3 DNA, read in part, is TGCAGTGCTAGGGACGGGGAAGCCTACGAG.